This T cell receptor beta chain was recorded in a study of blood T cell repertoires in COVID-19. The CDR3 consists of 13 residues. V lost 1 base and J lost 11; bases outside the gene matches: 7. Germline V lookup: CDR1 MNHEY, CDR2 SMNVEV (reference sequence). The protocol was immunoSEQ multiplex PCR, while the TCRdb copy is restricted to in-frame clones and leaves out a portion. The sample consists of 160,000 or so clones, around 83% of them appearing once. This rearrangement joins TRBV27 to TRBJ1-1; 7 bases fit TRBD1. Material for sequencing was peripheral blood. This clonotype was sampled from a human donor in a cohort sampled during active COVID-19. CDR3 coding DNA: TGTGCCAGCAGTTTATGGCAGACAGGGAATGCTTTCTTT. This encodes CASSLWQTGNAFF.